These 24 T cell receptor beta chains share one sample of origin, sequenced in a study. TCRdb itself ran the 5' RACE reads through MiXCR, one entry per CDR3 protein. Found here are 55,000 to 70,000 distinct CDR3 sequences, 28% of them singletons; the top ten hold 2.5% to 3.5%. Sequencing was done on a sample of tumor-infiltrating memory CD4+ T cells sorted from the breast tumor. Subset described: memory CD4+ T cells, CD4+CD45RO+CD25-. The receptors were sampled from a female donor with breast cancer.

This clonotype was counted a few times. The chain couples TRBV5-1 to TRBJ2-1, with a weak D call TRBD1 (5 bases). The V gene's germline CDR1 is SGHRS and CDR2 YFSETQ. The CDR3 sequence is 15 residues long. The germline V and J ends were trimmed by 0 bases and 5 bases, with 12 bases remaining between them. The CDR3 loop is CASSLGRQGNNEQFF. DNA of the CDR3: TGCGCCAGCAGCTTGGGAAGGCAGGGAAACAATGAGCAGTTCTTC.

This CDR3 reads CASSQQGNYGYTF. CDR3 nucleotide sequence: TGTGCCAGCAGCCAACAGGGCAACTATGGCTACACCTTC. The chain employs TRBV3-1 and TRBJ1-2; possibly TRBD1 for D (5 bases). The length of the CDR3 is 13 residues. V gave up 2 bases and J gave up 2 bases, with 6 bases separating them. Per the germline V gene, CDR1 is LGHDT and CDR2 is YNNKEL (reference sequence).

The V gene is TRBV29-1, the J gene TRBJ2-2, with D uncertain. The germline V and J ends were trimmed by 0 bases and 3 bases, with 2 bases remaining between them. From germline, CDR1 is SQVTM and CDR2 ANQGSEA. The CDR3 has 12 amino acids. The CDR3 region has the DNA TGCAGCGTTGAAGAATACACCGGGGAGCTGTTTTTT. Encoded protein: CSVEEYTGELFF.

This CDR3 is CASSLTENTEAFF. In DNA, the CDR3 is TGCGCCAGCAGCCTCACCGAAAACACTGAAGCTTTCTTT. V and J are TRBV4-1 and TRBJ1-1, with D uncertain. CDR3 length: 13 residues. Trimming removed 4 bases from V and 2 bases from J, with 8 bases in between. Germline CDR1 is MGHRA and CDR2 is YSYEKL.

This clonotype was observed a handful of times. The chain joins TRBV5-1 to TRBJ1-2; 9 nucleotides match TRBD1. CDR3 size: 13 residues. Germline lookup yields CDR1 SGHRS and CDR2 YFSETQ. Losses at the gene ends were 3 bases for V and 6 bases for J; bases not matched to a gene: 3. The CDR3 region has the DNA TGCGCCAGCAGCTGGGGACAGGGTGATGGCTACACCTTC. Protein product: CASSWGQGDGYTF. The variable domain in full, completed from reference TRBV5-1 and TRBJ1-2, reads KAGVTQTPRYLIKTRGQQVTLSCSPISGHRSVSWYQQTPGQGLQFLFEYFSETQRNKGNFPGRFSGRQFSNSRSEMNVSTLELGDSALYLCASSWGQGDGYTFGSGTRLTVV.

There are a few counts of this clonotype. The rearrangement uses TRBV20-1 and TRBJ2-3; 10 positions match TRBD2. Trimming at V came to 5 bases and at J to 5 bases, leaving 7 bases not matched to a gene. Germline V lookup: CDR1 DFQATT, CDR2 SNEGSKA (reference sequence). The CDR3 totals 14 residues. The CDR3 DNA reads TGCAGTGCTCCCCTAGCGGGAGTCATAGATACGCAGTATTTT. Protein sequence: CSAPLAGVIDTQYF.

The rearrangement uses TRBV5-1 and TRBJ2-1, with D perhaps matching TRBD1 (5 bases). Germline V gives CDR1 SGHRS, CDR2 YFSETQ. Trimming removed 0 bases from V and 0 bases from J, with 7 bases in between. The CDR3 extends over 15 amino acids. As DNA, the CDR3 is TGCGCCAGCAGCTTGGGGGGCGACTCCTACAATGAGCAGTTCTTC. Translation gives CASSLGGDSYNEQFF. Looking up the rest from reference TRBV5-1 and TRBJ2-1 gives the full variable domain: KAGVTQTPRYLIKTRGQQVTLSCSPISGHRSVSWYQQTPGQGLQFLFEYFSETQRNKGNFPGRFSGRQFSNSRSEMNVSTLELGDSALYLCASSLGGDSYNEQFFGPGTRLTVL.

As DNA, the CDR3 is TGCAGCGTTGGGCGATCCGATACGCAGTATTTT. The encoded protein is CSVGRSDTQYF. The chain uses TRBV29-1 and TRBJ2-3; D gene ambiguous. V shed 4 bases and J shed 6 bases, with 8 bases lying between them. The CDR3 length is 11 residues. CDR1 SQVTM and CDR2 ANQGSEA come from the germline V gene.

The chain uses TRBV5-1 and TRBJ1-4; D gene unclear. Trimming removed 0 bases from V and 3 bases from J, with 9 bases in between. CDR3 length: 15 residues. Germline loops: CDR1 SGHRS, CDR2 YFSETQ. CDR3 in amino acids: CASSLGAGANEKLFF. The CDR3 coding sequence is TGCGCCAGCAGCTTGGGAGCAGGAGCTAATGAAAAACTGTTTTTT.

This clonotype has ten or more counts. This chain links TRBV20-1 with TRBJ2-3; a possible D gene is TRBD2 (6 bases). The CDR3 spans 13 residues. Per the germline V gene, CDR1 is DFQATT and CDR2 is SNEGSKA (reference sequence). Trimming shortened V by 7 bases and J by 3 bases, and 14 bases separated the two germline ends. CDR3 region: CSGRDEKTDTQYF. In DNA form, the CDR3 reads TGCAGTGGGAGGGACGAAAAAACAGATACGCAGTATTTT.

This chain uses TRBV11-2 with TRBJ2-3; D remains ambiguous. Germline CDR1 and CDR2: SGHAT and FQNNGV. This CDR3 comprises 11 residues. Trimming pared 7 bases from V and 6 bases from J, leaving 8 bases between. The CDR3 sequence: CASTSFDTQYF. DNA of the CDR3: TGTGCCAGCACTTCGTTTGATACGCAGTATTTT.

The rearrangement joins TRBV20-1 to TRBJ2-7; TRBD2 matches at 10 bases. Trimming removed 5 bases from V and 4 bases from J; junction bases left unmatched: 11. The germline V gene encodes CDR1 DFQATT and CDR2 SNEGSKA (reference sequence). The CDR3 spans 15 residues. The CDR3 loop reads CSASSPGLARYEQYF. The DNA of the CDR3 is TGCAGTGCTTCATCTCCGGGACTAGCGAGATACGAGCAGTACTTC.

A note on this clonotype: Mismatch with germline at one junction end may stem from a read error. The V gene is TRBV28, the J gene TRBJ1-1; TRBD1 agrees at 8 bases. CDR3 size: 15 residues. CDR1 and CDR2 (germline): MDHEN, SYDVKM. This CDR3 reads CASSPPYGTGAGAFF. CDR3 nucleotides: TGCGCCAGCAGTCCGCCCTATGGGACAGGAGCCGGGGCTTTCTTT.

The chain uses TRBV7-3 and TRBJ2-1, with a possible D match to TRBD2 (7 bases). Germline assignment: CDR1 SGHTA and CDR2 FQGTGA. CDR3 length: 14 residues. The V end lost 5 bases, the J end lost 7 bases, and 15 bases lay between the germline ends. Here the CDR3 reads CASSPGAGQNEQFF. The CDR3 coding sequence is TGTGCCAGCAGCCCTGGAGCGGGACAAAATGAGCAGTTCTTC.

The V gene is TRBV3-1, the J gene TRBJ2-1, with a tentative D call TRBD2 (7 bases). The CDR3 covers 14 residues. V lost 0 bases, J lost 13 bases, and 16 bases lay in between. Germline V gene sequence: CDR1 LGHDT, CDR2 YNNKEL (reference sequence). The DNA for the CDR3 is TGTGCCAGCAGCCAAGATAGGGGGGGAGCTCCACAGTTCTTC. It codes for CASSQDRGGAPQFF.

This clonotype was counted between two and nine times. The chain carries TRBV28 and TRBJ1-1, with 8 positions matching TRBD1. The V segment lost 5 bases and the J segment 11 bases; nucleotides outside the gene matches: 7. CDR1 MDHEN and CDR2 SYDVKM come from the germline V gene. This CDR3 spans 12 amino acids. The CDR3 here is CASSTSDREAFF. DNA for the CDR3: TGTGCCAGCAGTACCTCGGACAGGGAGGCTTTCTTT. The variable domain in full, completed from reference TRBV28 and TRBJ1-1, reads DVKVTQSSRYLVKRTGEKVFLECVQDMDHENMFWYRQDPGLGLRLIYFSYDVKMKEKGDIPEGYSVSREKKERFSLILESASTNQTSMYLCASSTSDREAFFGQGTRLTVV.

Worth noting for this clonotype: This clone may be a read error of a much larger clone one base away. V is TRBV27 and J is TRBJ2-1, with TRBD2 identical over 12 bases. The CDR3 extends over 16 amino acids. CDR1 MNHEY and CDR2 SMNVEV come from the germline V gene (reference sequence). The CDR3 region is CAGSARLAGDTNEQFF. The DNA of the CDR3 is TGTGCCGGCAGTGCCAGACTAGCGGGAGATACGAATGAGCAGTTCTTC.

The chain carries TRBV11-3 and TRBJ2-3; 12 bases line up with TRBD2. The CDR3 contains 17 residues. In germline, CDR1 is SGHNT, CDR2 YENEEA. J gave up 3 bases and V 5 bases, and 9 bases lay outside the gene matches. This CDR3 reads CASSPRLAGVHTDTQYF. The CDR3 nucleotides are TGTGCCAGCAGCCCGAGACTAGCGGGGGTTCATACAGATACGCAGTATTTT.

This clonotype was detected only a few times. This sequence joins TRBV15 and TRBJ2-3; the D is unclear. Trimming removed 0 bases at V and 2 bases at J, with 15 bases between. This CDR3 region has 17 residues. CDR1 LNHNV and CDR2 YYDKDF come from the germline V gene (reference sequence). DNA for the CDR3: TGTGCCACCAGCAGAGATTCTAGGACCGCTCTCACAGATACGCAGTATTTT. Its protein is CATSRDSRTALTDTQYF.

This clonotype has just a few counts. This CDR3 is CASSGGSGSYEQFF. The CDR3 region has the DNA TGCGCCAGCAGCGGGGGTAGCGGGAGCTATGAGCAGTTCTTC. The V call is TRBV5-1, the J call TRBJ2-1, with 9 bases aligning to TRBD2. Trimming cost V 4 bases and J 8 bases; bases outside gene matches: 7. The germline gives CDR1 SGHRS, CDR2 YFSETQ. This CDR3 spans 14 amino acids.

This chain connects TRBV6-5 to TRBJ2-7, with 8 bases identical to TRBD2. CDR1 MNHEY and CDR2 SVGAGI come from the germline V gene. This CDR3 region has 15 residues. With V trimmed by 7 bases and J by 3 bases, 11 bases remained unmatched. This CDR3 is CASTLVASGRYEQYF. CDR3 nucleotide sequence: TGTGCCAGCACCCTGGTGGCTAGCGGGCGCTACGAGCAGTACTTC.

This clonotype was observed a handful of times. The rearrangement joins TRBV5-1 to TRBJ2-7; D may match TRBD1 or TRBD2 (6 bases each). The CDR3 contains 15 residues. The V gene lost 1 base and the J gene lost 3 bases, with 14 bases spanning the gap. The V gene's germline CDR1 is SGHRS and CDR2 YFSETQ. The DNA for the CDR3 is TGCGCCAGCAGCTTGAAGGGGGACTCCTTCTACGAGCAGTACTTC. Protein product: CASSLKGDSFYEQYF.

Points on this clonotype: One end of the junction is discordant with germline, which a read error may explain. The CDR3 sequence is CASSRERGGVYTQYF. The DNA of the CDR3 is TGCGCCAGCAGCCGGGAGCGGGGGGGCGTATATACGCAGTATTTT. The chain joins TRBV4-2 to TRBJ2-3; 10 bases match TRBD2. The CDR3 has 15 residues. Germline V gene data show CDR1 as LGHNA and CDR2 as YNFKEQ.

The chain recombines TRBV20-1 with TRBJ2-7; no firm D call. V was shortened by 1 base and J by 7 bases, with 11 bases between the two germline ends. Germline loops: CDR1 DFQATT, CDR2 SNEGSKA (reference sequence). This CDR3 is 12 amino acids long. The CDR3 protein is CSARVASREQYF. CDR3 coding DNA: TGCAGTGCTAGAGTAGCTTCTCGGGAGCAGTACTTC.